These 13 T cell receptor beta chains originate from one sample sequenced in a study of blood T cell repertoires in COVID-19 (dated by TCRdb to about 2020). The method was the immunoSEQ multiplex PCR assay. TCRdb obtained this table from immuneACCESS and retained in-frame rearrangements with V and J assigned. These tables miss some clones; where compared with another copy, unresolved V genes account for less than half of the shortfall, and the remainder is unexplained. This sample comprises approximately 42,000 clones, around 76% of them detected only once. The top ten clones comprise 27% of the sample. Sequenced: peripheral blood. These receptors were collected from a man of 80 years or more with acute or convalescent COVID-19.

This clone was seen once. The chain is built from TRBV19 and TRBJ2-2; 13 bases match TRBD2. After removal of 1 base from V and 3 bases from J, the junction contained 5 bases not matched to a gene. The germline gives CDR1 LNHDA, CDR2 SQIVND (reference sequence). The CDR3 is 18 residues long. The DNA for the CDR3 is TGTGCCAGTAGTATAGGACTAGCGGGGGGAGAGTACACCGGGGAGCTGTTTTTT. It codes for CASSIGLAGGEYTGELFF.

The chain uses TRBV19 and TRBJ1-3, with TRBD1 matching 8 bases. Germline V gene sequence: CDR1 LNHDA, CDR2 SQIVND (reference sequence). V shed 10 bases and J 4 bases; nucleotides not matched to a gene: 12. The CDR3 contains 15 residues. The CDR3, as DNA: TGTGCCACTTACCCCCAGGGGGCGCAGGGAAACACCATATATTTT. Its protein is CATYPQGAQGNTIYF.

This chain links TRBV6-5 with TRBJ2-5, with a possible D match to TRBD1 (6 bases). The CDR3 sequence is 14 residues long. Germline CDR1 MNHEY, CDR2 SVGAGI. V lost 7 bases and J lost 4, with 16 bases in between. The CDR3 loop is CASTPLRGTETQYF. The DNA for the CDR3 is TGTGCCAGCACCCCCCTCAGGGGCACAGAGACCCAGTACTTC.

The CDR3 DNA sequence: TGCGCCAGCAGCTTGGAGGGTAGAGGGCTCCAAGAGACCCAGTACTTC. Its translation: CASSLEGRGLQETQYF. The J gene is TRBJ2-5, the V gene TRBV5-1; D is possibly TRBD2 (5 bases). V was trimmed by 0 bases and J by 1 base, leaving 13 bases between them. Germline V gives CDR1 SGHRS, CDR2 YFSETQ. The CDR3 runs to 16 residues.

V usage is TRBV9 and J usage is TRBJ1-1; 9 bases fit TRBD1. Germline V gene sequence: CDR1 SGDLS, CDR2 YYNGEE. The V and J ends lost 3 bases and 4 bases, in that order; junction bases with no gene match: 7. The CDR3 has 15 residues. CDR3 nucleotide sequence: TGTGCCAGCAGCGCCAAACAGGGGGCGACCACTGAAGCTTTCTTT. Translated: CASSAKQGATTEAFF.

This clone rates as large. The chain links TRBV27 to TRBJ1-1; D uncertain. Germline V gene data show CDR1 as MNHEY and CDR2 as SMNVEV (reference sequence). The CDR3 spans 12 residues. Trimming shortened V by 8 bases and J by 0 bases, and 7 bases separated the two germline ends. CDR3 in amino acids: CASYKLNTEAFF. CDR3 DNA: TGTGCCAGCTATAAATTGAACACTGAAGCTTTCTTT.

V and J are TRBV28 and TRBJ1-6, with 8 bases aligning to TRBD1. V lost 4 bases to trimming and J lost 10 bases; unmatched junction nucleotides: 6. The CDR3 is 14 residues long. Per the germline V gene, CDR1 is MDHEN and CDR2 is SYDVKM. The CDR3 loop is CASSSTGEGSPLHF. The CDR3 DNA follows: TGTGCCAGCAGTTCGACAGGGGAAGGGTCACCCCTCCACTTT.

The chain recombines TRBV6-4 with TRBJ1-2, with 11 bases identical to TRBD1. CDR3 length: 19 amino acids. The germline CDR1 and CDR2 sequences are MRHNA and SNTAGT. The V and J ends lost 3 bases and 3 bases, in that order; junction bases with no gene match: 15. DNA of the CDR3: TGTGCCAGCAGTGAGATCTCCCGGACAGGGGGCAGAGAGTACTATGGCTACACCTTC. It is translated as CASSEISRTGGREYYGYTF.

The rearrangement uses TRBV7-2 and TRBJ2-4, with D possibly matching TRBD1 (6 bases). CDR1 and CDR2 (germline): SGHTA, FQGNSA. With 5 bases removed from V and 1 base from J, the gap between germline ends came to 18 bases. The CDR3 covers 17 residues. CDR3 residues: CASSVQDTGSAKNIQYF. The CDR3 DNA sequence: TGTGCCAGCAGCGTTCAGGATACAGGGTCGGCCAAAAACATTCAGTACTTC.

The chain uses TRBV30 and TRBJ2-1; D uncertain. The V gene lost 3 bases and the J gene lost 9 bases, with 18 bases spanning the gap. The CDR3 is 14 amino acids. Germline CDR1 is GTSNPN and CDR2 is SVGIG (reference sequence). In DNA, the CDR3 is TGTGCCTGGAGGATTCATCCAGGTCTTGGTGAGCAGTTCTTC. Translating it yields CAWRIHPGLGEQFF.

The rearrangement uses TRBV2 and TRBJ2-5, with 11 bases fitting TRBD1. Germline V lookup: CDR1 SNHLY, CDR2 FYNNEI. Trimming at V came to 7 bases and at J to 5 bases, leaving 6 bases not matched to a gene. CDR3 length: 14 residues. This chain's CDR3 is CASNGQGAGETQYF. The CDR3 bases are TGTGCCAGCAACGGACAGGGGGCTGGGGAGACCCAGTACTTC.

This chain connects TRBV6-5 to TRBJ1-5, with no clear D. The ends were cut back, 0 bases at V and 4 bases at J, with 4 bases in the middle. There are 13 residues in the CDR3. Looked up from germline, CDR1 is MNHEY and CDR2 is SVGAGI. The CDR3 spells CASSYSANQPQHF. In DNA, the CDR3 is TGTGCCAGCAGTTACTCAGCTAATCAGCCCCAGCATTTT.

J is TRBJ2-3 and V is TRBV5-4; the D gene is possibly TRBD2 (5 bases). The germline gives CDR1 SGHNT, CDR2 YYREEE (reference sequence). The CDR3 runs to 17 residues. Trimming stripped 0 bases from V and 1 base from J, with 15 bases between. CDR3 region: CASSLVRLARCTDTQYF. CDR3 bases: TGTGCCAGCAGCTTGGTTAGGCTAGCTCGTTGCACAGATACGCAGTATTTT.